This TCR beta chain appears in the sequencing data of a study of blood T cell repertoires in COVID-19. Study in general: Researchers got acute and convalescent COVID-19 samples from the United States, Italy and Spain. PBMCs, B-cell-depleted T cells, or T cells were the source of the cDNA or gDNA that made up the material.

Seattle's cohort entered during active infection and was followed longitudinally. Original data processing: Nucleated cell counts were estimated from reference gene primer amplification. TCRdb's copy holds only in-frame clones and misses some; the assay was immunoSEQ multiplex PCR. That table is the source of V, J and clone size, and D and trimming were worked out from the DNA. Of fewer than 650,000 clones listed, 85% to 90% were seen once; the top ten hold under 8.5%. CDR3 length: 15 amino acids. Germline CDR1 is KGHDR and CDR2 is SFDVKD. The V and J ends lost 2 bases and 5 bases respectively, with 11 bases between them.

V usage is TRBV24-1 and J usage is TRBJ2-2, with a tentative D call TRBD1 (6 bases). The source is a woman aged 45-59 years with COVID-19, enrolled during active disease. Source material: peripheral blood. Here the CDR3 reads CATSDSRTGTGELFF. CDR3 bases: TGTGCCACCAGTGATTCGCGTACAGGGACCGGGGAGCTGTTTTTT.